The 19 T cell receptor beta chains given below trace back to one sample, sequenced in a study of blood T cells in healthy people across ages. Then a second PCR, running about 6 to 12 cycles, was carried out with a sample-barcoded 5' primer and a J-beta primer mix. TCRdb itself ran the 5' RACE reads through MiXCR, one entry per CDR3 protein. The repertoire holds 660,000 or so distinct CDR3 sequences, with roughly three fifths as singletons. The sample taken for sequencing was blood. The receptors were gathered from a man in his 60s in good health.

As for this clonotype: At one of its ends the junction is not consistent with the germline gene, which may arise from a read error. In DNA form, the CDR3 reads TGCACCAGCAGCACCTCTTTATACGCTGGGGAGGAGACCCAGTACTTC. As protein: CTSSTSLYAGEETQYF. The chain joins TRBV5-1 to TRBJ2-5; TRBD2 might be the D (5 bases). Germline V gene sequence: CDR1 SGHRS, CDR2 YFSETQ. This CDR3 has 16 amino acids.

This chain joins TRBV11-2 and TRBJ2-1; weak D call: TRBD1 (5 bases). The CDR3 is made up of 16 amino acids. Trimming pared 0 bases from V and 6 bases from J, leaving 15 bases between. Germline V lookup: CDR1 SGHAT, CDR2 FQNNGV. The CDR3: CASSLDSGWMTNEQFF. In DNA, the CDR3 is TGTGCCAGCAGCTTAGATTCAGGGTGGATGACCAATGAGCAGTTCTTC.

The chain recombines TRBV12-3 or TRBV12-4 with TRBJ2-1, with 9 bases identical to TRBD2. The V segment lost 6 bases and the J segment 7 bases; nucleotides outside the gene matches: 7. The CDR3 runs to 14 residues. CDR3 region: CASRPHSGGNEQFF. In DNA form, the CDR3 reads TGTGCCAGCAGACCTCACAGCGGGGGGAATGAGCAGTTCTTC.

The V call is TRBV12-5, the J call TRBJ2-5; D is perhaps TRBD1 or TRBD2 (5 bases each). The CDR3 runs to 14 residues. From germline, CDR1 is LGHNT and CDR2 FRNRAP. The V gene lost 1 base and the J gene lost 4 bases, with 10 bases spanning the gap. The DNA of the CDR3 is TGTGCTAGTGGTTTGGGGTCTGGGGGAGAGACCCAGTACTTC. Translating it yields CASGLGSGGETQYF.

The V gene is TRBV6-1, the J gene TRBJ1-2, with D possibly TRBD1 on 5 matching bases. The CDR3 has 16 residues. Trimming removed 4 bases from V and 4 bases from J, with 19 bases in between. Per germline, CDR1 MNHNS and CDR2 SASEGT. The CDR3 sequence is CASSAGTPGGPYGYTF. Written as DNA, the CDR3 is TGTGCCAGCAGTGCCGGGACTCCGGGGGGACCCTATGGCTACACCTTC.

In the case of this clonotype: One end of the junction fails to match germline, which may point to a read error. J is TRBJ2-1 and V is TRBV2; 8 bases map to TRBD2. The CDR3 is 15 amino acids. The germline V gene encodes CDR1 SNHLY and CDR2 FYNNEI. CDR3 sequence reads: CTSRVELAANNEQFF. CDR3 nucleotides: TGTACCAGCAGGGTTGAACTAGCGGCTAACAATGAGCAGTTCTTC.

This clonotype showed up just a few times. V usage is TRBV29-1 and J usage is TRBJ2-1, with no clear D. Germline V gene sequence: CDR1 SQVTM, CDR2 ANQGSEA. This CDR3 region has 14 residues. V lost 3 bases to trimming and J lost 0 bases, with 9 bases between them. In nucleotides, the CDR3 is TGCAGCGTTGATGGCGGTAGCTCCTACAATGAGCAGTTCTTC. It translates to CSVDGGSSYNEQFF.

This clonotype occurred once. This chain uses TRBV29-1 with TRBJ2-5; TRBD1 aligns across 9 bases. The junction had 4 bases not matched to a gene; V was cut back by 1 base and J by 4 bases. The germline V gene encodes CDR1 SQVTM and CDR2 ANQGSEA. The CDR3 totals 14 residues. The CDR3 sequence: CSVEGGTGRETQYF. DNA of the CDR3: TGCAGCGTTGAAGGGGGGACAGGGCGAGAGACCCAGTACTTC.

There are a few counts of this clonotype. Possible read error: a much larger clone is one base away. CDR3 bases: TGTGCCAGCAGTTTACGACGCTCTGGGGCCAACGTCCTGACTTTC. Its protein is CASSLRRSGANVLTF. The chain carries TRBV12-3 or TRBV12-4 and TRBJ2-6, with no clear D. The V and J ends lost 2 bases and 0 bases respectively, with 5 bases between them. This CDR3 is 15 amino acids long.

The chain recombines TRBV20-1 with TRBJ2-1; TRBD2 is a possible D gene (6 bases). Germline CDR1 is DFQATT and CDR2 is SNEGSKA (reference sequence). The CDR3 runs to 15 residues. V was clipped by 5 bases and J by 2 bases, with 16 bases between them. In DNA, the CDR3 is TGCAGTGCTCCCCGGACGGGGGTTACCTACAATGAGCAGTTCTTC. Its translation: CSAPRTGVTYNEQFF.

The CDR3 here is CATYTSGGRNEQFF. The CDR3 DNA sequence: TGTGCCACCTATACTAGCGGGGGGCGCAATGAGCAGTTCTTC. The genes are TRBV6-2 or TRBV6-3 and TRBJ2-1; 12 nucleotides agree with TRBD2. CDR3 length equals 14 residues. The germline gives CDR1 MNHEY, CDR2 SVGEGT. The ends lost 10 bases at V and 6 bases at J; junction bases unmatched: 7.

The genes are TRBV6-5 and TRBJ2-2, with a possible D match to TRBD2 (5 bases). The V gene's germline CDR1 is MNHEY and CDR2 SVGAGI. CDR3 length: 16 residues. V lost 2 bases, J lost 6 bases, and 16 bases lay in between. CDR3 nucleotide sequence: TGTGCCAGCAGTTACAGAGGACTTCTCGTTTCCGGGGAGCTGTTTTTT. This encodes CASSYRGLLVSGELFF.

The chain uses TRBV5-1 and TRBJ1-1, with 8 bases that match TRBD1. Trimming cost V 4 bases and J 1 base; bases outside gene matches: 3. Per the germline V gene, CDR1 is SGHRS and CDR2 is YFSETQ. The CDR3 is 14 residues long. CDR3 nucleotides: TGCGCCAGCAGCACCGGACAGGGGAACACTGAAGCTTTCTTT. This codes for CASSTGQGNTEAFF.

This chain links TRBV20-1 with TRBJ2-5; no firm D call. Germline CDR1 reads DFQATT; CDR2 reads SNEGSKA (reference sequence). This CDR3 comprises 13 residues. The germline V and J ends were trimmed by 0 bases and 6 bases, with 11 bases remaining between them. CDR3 sequence reads: CSARDLQRKTQYF. The CDR3 bases are TGCAGTGCTAGAGATCTTCAGAGAAAGACCCAGTACTTC.

The chain links TRBV20-1 to TRBJ2-5, with unresolved D. With 4 bases removed from V and 2 bases from J, the gap between germline ends came to 8 bases. Per the germline V gene, CDR1 is DFQATT and CDR2 is SNEGSKA (reference sequence). This CDR3 spans 12 amino acids. In DNA form, the CDR3 reads TGCAGTGCTACCAGCTTTCAAGAGACCCAGTACTTC. This sequence encodes CSATSFQETQYF.

A few counts support this clonotype. CDR3: CASSWTGRNSPLHF. CDR3 sequence (DNA): TGCGCCAGCAGCTGGACAGGGAGAAATTCACCCCTCCACTTT. The chain couples TRBV5-1 to TRBJ1-6; 8 nucleotides line up with TRBD1. CDR3 length: 14 amino acids. The junction had 3 bases not matched to a gene; V was cut back by 3 bases and J by 7 bases. In germline, CDR1 is SGHRS, CDR2 YFSETQ.

The chain carries TRBV7-6 and TRBJ2-3, with D maybe TRBD1 (6 bases). The V end was cut by 8 bases, the J end by 4 bases, with 19 bases between. From germline, CDR1 is SGHVS and CDR2 FNYEAQ. The CDR3 consists of 15 residues. The CDR3 DNA reads as TGTGCCAGCCAGTGGGCCAGGGGCACCGCAGATACGCAGTATTTT. Translating gives CASQWARGTADTQYF. Based on the CDR3 plus reference TRBV7-6 and TRBJ2-3, the full variable domain is GAGVSQSPRYKVTKRGQDVALRCDPISGHVSLYWYRQALGQGPEFLTYFNYEAQQDKSGLPNDRFSAERPEGSISTLTIQRTEQRDSAMYRCASQWARGTADTQYFGPGTRLTVL.

This chain links TRBV20-1 with TRBJ1-4, with D perhaps matching TRBD1 (6 bases). The CDR3 covers 14 residues. Per the germline V gene, CDR1 is DFQATT and CDR2 is SNEGSKA (reference sequence). The ends were cut back, 0 bases at V and 5 bases at J, with 10 bases in the middle. The CDR3 DNA reads TGCAGTGCTAGAGAGGGGGGCAGGAATGAAAAACTGTTTTTT. This encodes CSAREGGRNEKLFF.

The chain recombines TRBV10-3 with TRBJ2-1; a possible D gene is TRBD1 (5 bases). The V end lost 2 bases, the J end lost 7 bases, and 21 bases lay between the germline ends. This CDR3 is 17 amino acids long. Germline CDR1 ENHRY, CDR2 SYGVKD. The CDR3 loop reads CAISEDSKTYTCNEQFF. The CDR3 region has the DNA TGTGCCATCAGTGAGGACAGCAAAACCTACACCTGTAATGAGCAGTTCTTC.